This TCR beta chain was sequenced in a study of CD8 T cells in Susac syndrome. From germline, CDR1 is LGHNA and CDR2 YNFKEQ. Trimming cost V 1 base and J 4 bases; bases outside gene matches: 4. The CDR3 length is 15 residues. With random hexamers, roughly 0.45 to 1 ug RNA was reverse transcribed. Via MiXCR, TCRdb re-called the immunoSEQ multiplex PCR reads, giving one row per CDR3 protein. The table records 180,000 or so distinct CDR3 sequences, about 93% of them present only once. Negative isolation yielded CD4+ and CD8+ T cells, and FACS enriched TEMRA cells. The receptor comes from a human donor in good health. The chain recombines TRBV4-2 with TRBJ2-1, with 7 bases matching TRBD2. The sample was CD4+ T cells from PBMCs. CDR3 DNA sequence: TGTGCCAGCAGCCAAGCTAGCGGAGATTACAATGAGCAGTTCTTC. Translating it yields CASSQASGDYNEQFF.